Below, 29 T cell receptor beta chains from the same sample are listed, as sequenced in a study of Ad26.COV2.S vaccination and SARS-CoV-2 variants. Using immunoSEQ multiplex PCR, the repertoire was profiled, and TCRdb retains in-frame clones only, with some absent. In the table there are hundreds of thousands of clones, under 95% of which are singletons. The sequencing used peripheral blood, collected after recovery from COVID-19. The receptors come from a human donor who had recovered from COVID-19.

The chain recombines TRBV28 with TRBJ2-3; D not certain. The V gene lost 4 bases and the J gene lost 10 bases, with 12 bases spanning the gap. CDR3 size: 12 residues. Per germline, CDR1 MDHEN and CDR2 SYDVKM. The CDR3 sequence: CASSSGPNSQYF. The DNA for the CDR3 is TGTGCCAGCAGTTCCGGGCCCAATTCGCAGTATTTT.

The chain links TRBV18 to TRBJ2-3; D remains unclear. The germline V gene has CDR1 KGHSH and CDR2 LQKENI. V lost 6 bases and J lost 4, with 14 bases in between. This CDR3 contains 14 residues. The CDR3: CASSLQIFPDTQYF. CDR3 bases: TGTGCCAGCTCTCTCCAGATCTTTCCAGATACGCAGTATTTT.

This chain's CDR3 is CASSIDPGQGGMYAEAFF. The CDR3 DNA follows: TGTGCCAGTAGTATAGACCCAGGACAGGGGGGGATGTACGCTGAAGCTTTCTTT. The chain links TRBV19 to TRBJ1-1; 10 bases agree with TRBD1. The J segment lost 6 bases and the V segment lost 0 bases, leaving 13 bases of the junction unmatched. The length of the CDR3 is 18 residues. Germline CDR1 reads LNHDA; CDR2 reads SQIVND (reference sequence). The full variable domain, rest sourced from reference TRBV19 and TRBJ1-1, is DGGITQSPKYLFRKEGQNVTLSCEQNLNHDAMYWYRQDPGQGLRLIYYSQIVNDFQKGDIAEGYSVSREKKESFPLTVTSAQKNPTAFYLCASSIDPGQGGMYAEAFFGQGTRLTVV.

The chain links TRBV29-1 to TRBJ2-3; TRBD1 might be the D (6 bases). This CDR3 has 15 residues. Trimming left V 4 bases short and J 2 bases short, with 16 bases between. Germline V gives CDR1 SQVTM, CDR2 ANQGSEA. CDR3 sequence (DNA): TGCAGCGTTGTGCCCGACAGGAGGCCCACAGATACGCAGTATTTT. Translated, it gives CSVVPDRRPTDTQYF.

The chain links TRBV14 to TRBJ2-1; TRBD1 agrees at 7 bases. CDR1 SGHDN and CDR2 FVKESK come from the germline V gene. CDR3 length: 15 amino acids. V lost 4 bases and J lost 4; bases outside the gene matches: 7. The CDR3 coding sequence is TGTGCCAGCAGCCCCTGGGACAGCCCTTACAATGAGCAGTTCTTC. Encoded protein: CASSPWDSPYNEQFF. The full variable domain, its missing parts supplied by reference TRBV14 and TRBJ2-1, is EAGVTQFPSHSVIEKGQTVTLRCDPISGHDNLYWYRRVMGKEIKFLLHFVKESKQDESGMPNNRFLAERTGGTYSTLKVQPAELEDSGVYFCASSPWDSPYNEQFFGPGTRLTVL.

The rearrangement uses TRBV9 and TRBJ1-2; 11 positions match TRBD1. The CDR3 is 17 amino acids. Germline V lookup: CDR1 SGDLS, CDR2 YYNGEE. The ends lost 3 bases at V and 2 bases at J; junction bases unmatched: 9. The CDR3 region is CASSGRDRGVTNYGYTF. CDR3 sequence (DNA): TGTGCCAGCAGCGGCCGGGACAGGGGGGTTACCAACTATGGCTACACCTTC.

The gene calls are TRBV19 and TRBJ2-3, with a tentative D call TRBD1 (7 bases). Germline lookup yields CDR1 LNHDA and CDR2 SQIVND (reference sequence). V dropped 3 bases and J dropped 6 bases, with 13 bases sitting between them. This CDR3 is built from 14 residues. The CDR3 nucleotides are TGTGCCAGTAGTATCAGGGGGAGGTCGGATACGCAGTATTTT. Protein: CASSIRGRSDTQYF.

This clone appeared a few times. The rearrangement links TRBV11-2 to TRBJ1-6, with TRBD1 matching over 8 bases. V shed 5 bases, J shed 10 bases, and the junction held 10 bases outside the gene matches. Germline V lookup: CDR1 SGHAT, CDR2 FQNNGV. This CDR3 comprises 15 residues. CDR3 DNA: TGTGCCAGCAGCCGACAGGGGTGGGGAGACTCACCCCTCCACTTT. This translates into CASSRQGWGDSPLHF.

The V and J genes are TRBV11-3 and TRBJ2-1, with D possibly being TRBD1 (6 bases). Germline assignment: CDR1 SGHNT and CDR2 YENEEA. The V gene lost 3 bases and the J gene lost 3 bases, with 12 bases spanning the gap. The CDR3 consists of 15 residues. CDR3 in amino acids: CASSLDSQNYNEQFF. In nucleotides, the CDR3 is TGTGCCAGCAGCTTGGACAGCCAGAACTACAATGAGCAGTTCTTC.

The DNA of the CDR3 is TGTGCCAGCAGCTTAGGTCTTGAGGGGCTCTACGAGCAGTACTTC. Its translation is CASSLGLEGLYEQYF. This chain uses TRBV11-2 with TRBJ2-7; D assignment may be TRBD1 or TRBD2 (5 bases each). Germline CDR1 and CDR2: SGHAT and FQNNGV. There are 15 residues in the CDR3. V gave up 1 base and J gave up 3 bases, with 13 bases separating them.

The rearrangement uses TRBV27 and TRBJ1-2; D is perhaps TRBD1 (5 bases). With 3 bases removed from V and 6 bases from J, the gap between germline ends came to 17 bases. The CDR3 spans 15 residues. The V gene's germline CDR1 is MNHEY and CDR2 SMNVEV (reference sequence). The CDR3 is CASSFLRDPIDGYTF. Written as DNA, the CDR3 is TGTGCCAGCAGTTTTCTTAGGGACCCGATCGATGGCTACACCTTC.

The rearrangement links TRBV6-6 to TRBJ1-2; D not resolved. The CDR3 is 17 amino acids. In germline, CDR1 is MNHNY, CDR2 SVGAGI (reference sequence). Trimming removed 5 bases at V and 4 bases at J, with 23 bases between. CDR3: CASSRRDIARKSYGYTF. For the CDR3, the DNA is TGTGCCAGCAGTCGCCGGGATATTGCGAGAAAATCCTATGGCTACACCTTC.

The chain joins TRBV27 to TRBJ2-1; 10 bases fit TRBD2. J lost 8 bases, V lost 0 bases, and 4 bases had no gene match. CDR1 is MNHEY, CDR2 SMNVEV, per germline (reference sequence). The CDR3 runs 15 residues. Written as DNA, the CDR3 is TGTGCCAGCAGTTTATCGTCTAGCGGGGGAGATGAGCAGTTCTTC. This gives the protein CASSLSSSGGDEQFF.

V gene TRBV5-4 combines with J gene TRBJ1-2, with D unclear. The germline CDR1 and CDR2 sequences are SGHNT and YYREEE (reference sequence). V lost 4 bases and J 4 bases, leaving 17 bases between the germline ends. The CDR3 extends over 15 amino acids. The CDR3 protein is CASSLQGFSGYGYTF. The CDR3 coding sequence is TGTGCCAGCAGCCTCCAAGGGTTTTCTGGCTATGGCTACACCTTC.

The rearrangement links TRBV4-1 to TRBJ2-1; 8 nucleotides match TRBD1. V shed 1 base, J shed 5 bases, and the junction held 7 bases outside the gene matches. Germline V gene lookup returns CDR1 MGHRA and CDR2 YSYEKL. The CDR3 has 16 residues. This chain's CDR3 is CASSQVVRTGNNEQFF. DNA for the CDR3: TGCGCCAGCAGCCAAGTTGTGCGGACAGGGAACAATGAGCAGTTCTTC.

CDR3 in amino acids: CASSTQISSYEQYF. The CDR3, as DNA: TGTGCCAGCAGTACCCAAATTAGCTCCTACGAGCAGTACTTC. The chain joins TRBV6-5 to TRBJ2-7; D gene ambiguous. The CDR3 is 14 residues long. Germline V gene lookup returns CDR1 MNHEY and CDR2 SVGAGI. Trimming shortened V by 5 bases and J by 0 bases, and 11 bases separated the two germline ends.

The CDR3: CASRAIGTRMWGTDTQYF. The CDR3 nucleotides read TGTGCCAGCAGGGCTATCGGGACACGGATGTGGGGCACAGATACGCAGTATTTT. The V call is TRBV6-4, the J call TRBJ2-3, with a tentative D call TRBD1 (6 bases). This CDR3 is built from 18 residues. V was cut by 6 bases and J by 1 base, with 23 bases left in between. CDR1 and CDR2 (germline): MRHNA, SNTAGT.

V gene TRBV7-2 combines with J gene TRBJ2-1; 7 bases are shared with TRBD2. V gave up 2 bases and J gave up 0 bases; unmatched junction bases: 10. The germline gives CDR1 SGHTA, CDR2 FQGNSA. The CDR3 sequence is 18 residues long. Written as DNA, the CDR3 is TGTGCCAGCAGCTTATTGTCTCTCGGGGGGTTCTCCTACAATGAGCAGTTCTTC. Protein sequence: CASSLLSLGGFSYNEQFF.

This clone was found once. This chain connects TRBV25-1 to TRBJ2-2; 8 bases are shared with TRBD2. The CDR3 sequence is 16 residues long. CDR1 and CDR2 (germline): MGHDK, SYGVNS. Germline trimming cut 3 bases from V and 0 bases from J; bases unmatched to any gene: 3. CDR3: CASSDRRGANTGELFF. CDR3 nucleotide sequence: TGTGCCAGCAGTGATCGGCGGGGGGCGAACACCGGGGAGCTGTTTTTT.

The chain recombines TRBV7-2 with TRBJ1-5; 9 nucleotides match TRBD1. Losses at the gene ends were 5 bases for V and 2 bases for J; bases not matched to a gene: 4. This CDR3 region has 15 residues. Germline V gene sequence: CDR1 SGHTA, CDR2 FQGNSA. The CDR3: CASSRTGGGNQPQHF. CDR3 sequence (DNA): TGTGCCAGCAGCAGAACAGGGGGCGGCAATCAGCCCCAGCATTTT.

This rearrangement joins TRBV27 to TRBJ1-5; weak D call: TRBD1 (5 bases). CDR1 MNHEY and CDR2 SMNVEV come from the germline V gene (reference sequence). Deletions cut 5 bases from V and 6 bases from J, with 11 bases between. The CDR3 length is 13 residues. CDR3 protein: CASSAGGPQPQHF. CDR3 nucleotide sequence: TGTGCCAGCAGTGCCGGGGGACCTCAGCCCCAGCATTTT.

The chain joins TRBV29-1 to TRBJ1-2; 9 bases align to TRBD1. CDR3 size: 14 residues. V lost 3 bases, J lost 7 bases, and 9 bases stayed unmatched. Germline V gene data show CDR1 as SQVTM and CDR2 as ANQGSEA. The CDR3: CSVETRDRASGYTF. CDR3 nucleotide sequence: TGCAGCGTTGAGACCCGGGACAGGGCTAGTGGCTACACCTTC.

The V gene is TRBV18, the J gene TRBJ2-2; 7 bases match TRBD1. Germline lookup yields CDR1 KGHSH and CDR2 LQKENI. CDR3 length equals 14 residues. Trimming took 7 bases from V and 1 from J; bases not matched to a gene: 3. CDR3: CASYGTVNTGELFF. In DNA, the CDR3 is TGTGCCAGCTACGGGACAGTGAACACCGGGGAGCTGTTTTTT.

This chain's CDR3 is CASSHALHGNTEAFF. As DNA, the CDR3 is TGCGCCAGCAGCCATGCACTACACGGGAACACTGAAGCTTTCTTT. V is TRBV5-1 and J is TRBJ1-1; D is uncertain. This CDR3 region has 15 residues. Between the trimmed V and J ends, which lost 4 bases and 1 base, there was a span of 14 bases. The germline V gene encodes CDR1 SGHRS and CDR2 YFSETQ.

V gene TRBV2 combines with J gene TRBJ1-2; TRBD1 matches 12 bases. Germline loops: CDR1 SNHLY, CDR2 FYNNEI. The CDR3 contains 14 residues. After removal of 8 bases from V and 4 bases from J, the junction contained 5 bases not matched to a gene. Here the CDR3 DNA reads TGTGCCAGCTGGGGACAGGGGGCAGGCTATGGCTACACCTTC. Its translation is CASWGQGAGYGYTF.

This clone was picked up one time. The genes are TRBV7-9 and TRBJ2-3, with D tentatively TRBD1 (6 bases). This CDR3 contains 16 residues. Germline V lookup: CDR1 SEHNR, CDR2 FQNEAQ (reference sequence). V was clipped by 5 bases and J by 2 bases, with 17 bases between them. The CDR3 loop is CASSRTLDRYTDTQYF. CDR3 nucleotides: TGTGCCAGCAGCCGCACGTTAGACAGGTACACAGATACGCAGTATTTT.

The chain recombines TRBV5-1 with TRBJ2-1, with D tentatively TRBD1 or TRBD2 (5 bases each). The V and J ends lost 0 bases and 0 bases respectively, with 10 bases between them. The CDR3 is made up of 16 amino acids. Germline-derived CDR1 and CDR2 are SGHRS and YFSETQ. As DNA, the CDR3 is TGCGCCAGCAGCTTGGCGGGGCAGGGCTCCTACAATGAGCAGTTCTTC. Its translation is CASSLAGQGSYNEQFF.

The gene calls are TRBV5-1 and TRBJ1-1; 11 bases match TRBD1. Per the germline V gene, CDR1 is SGHRS and CDR2 is YFSETQ. CDR3 length equals 16 residues. J lost 5 bases, V lost 1 base, and 7 bases had no gene match. CDR3 loop: CASSLSPGTGGTEAFF. The CDR3 nucleotides are TGCGCCAGCAGCTTGAGTCCCGGGACAGGGGGGACTGAAGCTTTCTTT.

The V gene is TRBV19, the J gene TRBJ1-5, with D possibly matching TRBD1 (5 bases). The CDR3 has 17 amino acids. Between the trimmed V and J ends, which lost 5 bases and 5 bases, there was a span of 22 bases. Germline V gives CDR1 LNHDA, CDR2 SQIVND (reference sequence). The CDR3: CASSGRGGLGFDQPQHF. DNA for the CDR3: TGTGCCAGTAGTGGAAGGGGTGGTCTGGGCTTCGATCAGCCCCAGCATTTT.